The 30 T cell receptor beta chains reported below all come from one sample, sequenced in a study of cytomegalovirus exposure and HLA in healthy donors. Amplification used 60 Vbeta primers and 13 Jbeta primers. Method: immunoSEQ multiplex PCR; TCRdb's copy keeps in-frame clones and lacks some. Counted here are 200,000 to 250,000 clones, approximately 70% occurring once; the ten biggest clones make up 2.6%. The source material was PBMCs. These receptor sequences come from a man aged 35 to 55 in good health and CMV-seropositive.

A note on this clone: An end of the junction does not agree with germline; a read error may underlie this. V is TRBV7-3 and J is TRBJ2-2, with 8 bases identical to TRBD1. Germline CDR1 reads SGHTA; CDR2 reads FQGTGA. This CDR3 has 15 amino acids. The CDR3 bases are TGTTCCAGCAGCAAGGACAGGGCCAACACCGGGGAGCTGTTTTTT. This codes for CSSSKDRANTGELFF.

This chain joins TRBV29-1 and TRBJ1-5, with TRBD1 matching over 10 bases. There are 16 residues in the CDR3. Looked up from germline, CDR1 is SQVTM and CDR2 is ANQGSEA. V trimming: 5 bases; J trimming: 7 bases; junction bases outside the gene matches: 14. Here the CDR3 reads CSVSERRGTGEQPQHF. The DNA of the CDR3 is TGCAGCGTTTCCGAACGGAGGGGGACAGGGGAACAGCCCCAGCATTTT.

The V gene is TRBV6-6, the J gene TRBJ2-4; TRBD1 aligns across 7 bases. CDR1 and CDR2 from the germline V gene are MNHNY and SVGAGI (reference sequence). The length of the CDR3 is 15 residues. The V gene end was trimmed by 5 bases and the J gene end by 0 bases; junction bases not matched to a gene: 4. Here the CDR3 reads CASSPPGGAKNIQYF. The CDR3 DNA reads TGTGCCAGCAGTCCCCCAGGGGGAGCCAAAAACATTCAGTACTTC.

This clone has more than one count but fewer than ten. The genes are TRBV5-4 and TRBJ2-6, with 10 bases aligning to TRBD1. The CDR3 consists of 17 residues. The J segment lost 1 base and the V segment lost 2 bases, leaving 3 bases of the junction unmatched. Germline CDR1 reads SGHNT; CDR2 reads YYREEE (reference sequence). The CDR3 coding sequence is TGTGCCAGCAGCTTTCCGGGACAGGGGTCTGGGGCCAACGTCCTGACTTTC. Its protein is CASSFPGQGSGANVLTF.

The gene calls are TRBV27 and TRBJ2-3; 7 bases align to TRBD2. The V and J ends lost 6 bases and 6 bases, in that order; junction bases with no gene match: 12. This CDR3 comprises 15 residues. Germline assignment: CDR1 MNHEY and CDR2 SMNVEV (reference sequence). CDR3 nucleotide sequence: TGTGCCAGCAGCCCACTAGGGGAGGGCTTCGATACGCAGTATTTT. Its translation is CASSPLGEGFDTQYF.

The rearrangement uses TRBV7-6 and TRBJ2-7, with TRBD2 as a possible D gene (6 bases). The CDR3 is made up of 13 amino acids. Germline CDR1 is SGHVS and CDR2 is FNYEAQ. Trimming stripped 5 bases from V and 4 bases from J, with 12 bases between. CDR3 loop: CASSPRAGYEQYF. DNA of the CDR3: TGTGCCAGCAGCCCCCGGGCGGGGTACGAGCAGTACTTC.

The rearrangement links TRBV7-9 to TRBJ2-3, with D perhaps TRBD1 (6 bases). The CDR3 is 14 residues long. V shed 4 bases and J shed 0 bases, with 8 bases lying between them. Germline V CDR1 and CDR2: SEHNR, FQNEAQ (reference sequence). The CDR3 nucleotides read TGTGCCAGCAGCTCGGACAGAAGCACAGATACGCAGTATTTT. Translating it yields CASSSDRSTDTQYF.

The chain carries TRBV6-5 and TRBJ2-7, with D unclear. This CDR3 contains 13 residues. V shed 5 bases and J shed 2 bases, with 10 bases lying between them. Germline V gene lookup returns CDR1 MNHEY and CDR2 SVGAGI. This chain's CDR3 is CASSRHRTYEQYF. The CDR3, as DNA: TGTGCCAGCAGTCGACACCGAACCTACGAGCAGTACTTC.

The V gene is TRBV4-3, the J gene TRBJ2-5; 9 nucleotides agree with TRBD1. The CDR3 sequence is 13 residues long. Looked up from germline, CDR1 is LGHNA and CDR2 is YSLEER. J gave up 5 bases and V 5 bases, and 3 bases lay outside the gene matches. The CDR3 bases are TGCGCCAGCAGCAAGACAGGGGGGGAGACCCAGTACTTC. It is translated as CASSKTGGETQYF.

This clone has a handful of counts. The chain employs TRBV4-1 and TRBJ2-5, with D possibly TRBD1 on 6 matching bases. Near its end, the DNA agrees better with TRBJ2-7, so the J call may be wrong. Germline lookup yields CDR1 MGHRA and CDR2 YSYEKL. The CDR3 is 13 amino acids. This chain's CDR3 is CASSRDTSYEQYF. CDR3 sequence (DNA): TGCGCCAGCAGTCGGGACACCTCCTACGAGCAGTACTTC.

The gene calls are TRBV6-4 and TRBJ2-1, with D possibly matching TRBD1 (5 bases). Germline CDR1 is MRHNA and CDR2 is SNTAGT. Between the trimmed V and J ends, which lost 9 bases and 1 base, there was a span of 16 bases. This CDR3 region has 15 residues. The CDR3 DNA is TGTGCCAGTAAAATGACAGTTCCTTCCTACAATGAGCAGTTCTTC. Translated, it gives CASKMTVPSYNEQFF.

The table lists this clone with a few counts. In DNA, the CDR3 is TGCGCCAGCAGCCCCGGGACAGTGAACACCGGGGAGCTGTTTTTT. Translation gives CASSPGTVNTGELFF. The V call is TRBV5-1, the J call TRBJ2-2; 7 nucleotides agree with TRBD1. CDR1 is SGHRS, CDR2 YFSETQ, per germline. V lost 4 bases and J lost 1; bases outside the gene matches: 4. The length of the CDR3 is 15 residues.

The chain is built from TRBV5-1 and TRBJ1-6; the D gene is possibly TRBD1 (6 bases). The CDR3 runs 14 residues. V was trimmed by 4 bases and J by 7 bases, leaving 12 bases between them. Germline V gene lookup returns CDR1 SGHRS and CDR2 YFSETQ. The CDR3 here is CASSIQGGNSPLHF. The CDR3 coding sequence is TGCGCCAGCAGCATACAGGGTGGGAATTCACCCCTCCACTTT.

The chain links TRBV27 to TRBJ1-1; D gene uncertain. The CDR3 extends over 11 amino acids. CDR1 is MNHEY, CDR2 SMNVEV, per germline (reference sequence). Trimming took off 6 bases at V and 7 bases at J, with 9 bases between the two ends. The CDR3 region has the DNA TGTGCCAGCAGAATAGAGCATGAAGCTTTCTTT. Protein product: CASRIEHEAFF.

The gene calls are TRBV5-1 and TRBJ2-6; tentative D call: TRBD2 (7 bases). V dropped 7 bases and J dropped 2 bases, with 13 bases sitting between them. Germline values: CDR1 SGHRS, CDR2 YFSETQ. CDR3 length equals 15 residues. Written as DNA, the CDR3 is TGCGCCAGCTCTCAAGGGGGGGCTGGGGCCAACGTCCTGACTTTC. Its protein is CASSQGGAGANVLTF.

The chain joins TRBV4-2 to TRBJ2-3; possibly TRBD2 for D (6 bases). This CDR3 has 15 residues. V lost 4 bases and J lost 2, with 13 bases in between. Per the germline V gene, CDR1 is LGHNA and CDR2 is YNFKEQ. Here the CDR3 reads CASSRPRDSTDTQYF. Here the CDR3 DNA reads TGTGCCAGCAGCCGCCCCCGGGACTCCACAGATACGCAGTATTTT.

The chain couples TRBV4-2 to TRBJ2-7; the D is unclear. V lost 0 bases and J lost 3, with 15 bases in between. Germline loops: CDR1 LGHNA, CDR2 YNFKEQ. The CDR3 has 16 residues. The CDR3 sequence is CASSQEGRTINYEQYF. DNA of the CDR3: TGTGCCAGCAGCCAAGAGGGCCGAACCATCAACTACGAGCAGTACTTC.

J is TRBJ2-7 and V is TRBV4-3, with D possibly matching TRBD1 (5 bases). The V and J ends lost 1 base and 0 bases respectively, with 13 bases between them. CDR1 LGHNA and CDR2 YSLEER come from the germline V gene. The CDR3 runs to 16 residues. CDR3: CASSQVLKGSSYEQYF. CDR3 nucleotide sequence: TGCGCCAGCAGCCAAGTCCTTAAGGGGTCCTCCTACGAGCAGTACTTC.

V gene TRBV5-1 combines with J gene TRBJ2-1; D possibly corresponds to TRBD1 (6 bases). The CDR3 extends over 14 amino acids. Between the trimmed V and J ends, which lost 4 bases and 9 bases, there was a span of 17 bases. Germline CDR1 reads SGHRS; CDR2 reads YFSETQ. CDR3 loop: CASSPKDSNVEQFF. In nucleotides, the CDR3 is TGCGCCAGCAGCCCTAAGGACAGTAACGTTGAGCAGTTCTTC.

The V gene is TRBV7-8, the J gene TRBJ2-2; D possibly corresponds to TRBD2 (6 bases). V lost 5 bases and J 5 bases, leaving 9 bases between the germline ends. This CDR3 is built from 13 residues. Germline V CDR1 and CDR2: SGHVS, FQNEAQ. CDR3 loop: CASSLGGTGELFF. The CDR3 DNA follows: TGTGCCAGCAGCCTCGGAGGGACCGGGGAGCTGTTTTTT.

The chain recombines TRBV5-6 with TRBJ1-6; D uncertain. Trimming pared 0 bases from V and 6 bases from J, leaving 4 bases between. This CDR3 has 13 amino acids. Germline V gene lookup returns CDR1 SGHDT and CDR2 YYEEEE. CDR3 coding DNA: TGTGCCAGCAGCTTGGTTCGTAATTCACCCCTCCACTTT. Translated: CASSLVRNSPLHF.

V is TRBV11-2 and J is TRBJ2-3; the D gene is possibly TRBD2 (7 bases). Trimming removed 3 bases from V and 5 bases from J, with 15 bases in between. Germline V gene lookup returns CDR1 SGHAT and CDR2 FQNNGV. This CDR3 spans 15 amino acids. The CDR3 loop is CASSFPGGLGDTQYF. In DNA form, the CDR3 reads TGTGCCAGCAGCTTCCCGGGGGGCCTGGGAGATACGCAGTATTTT.

The J gene is TRBJ1-3, the V gene TRBV2; 8 bases line up with TRBD1. V shed 8 bases and J 3 bases; nucleotides not matched to a gene: 3. The germline V gene has CDR1 SNHLY and CDR2 FYNNEI. This CDR3 spans 13 amino acids. CDR3 loop: CASQGQGGNTIYF. The CDR3, as DNA: TGTGCCAGCCAAGGACAGGGTGGAAACACCATATATTTT.

For the CDR3, the DNA is TGTGCCAGTAGTATCCGGGACCTTCCGGGAGCCACTGAAGCTTTCTTT. Amino acid sequence: CASSIRDLPGATEAFF. The chain couples TRBV19 to TRBJ1-1; D may be TRBD1 (5 bases). The CDR3 covers 16 residues. Germline V gene lookup returns CDR1 LNHDA and CDR2 SQIVND (reference sequence). The ends were cut back, 3 bases at V and 4 bases at J, with 18 bases in the middle.

V gene TRBV12-5 combines with J gene TRBJ1-5; 8 bases match TRBD1. Germline V gives CDR1 LGHNT, CDR2 FRNRAP. There are 15 residues in the CDR3. Trimming cost V 5 bases and J 6 bases; bases outside gene matches: 9. The CDR3 protein is CASGPRDRYGQPQHF. The CDR3, as DNA: TGTGCTAGTGGTCCCCGGGACAGGTACGGTCAGCCCCAGCATTTT. Based on the CDR3 plus reference TRBV12-5 and TRBJ1-5, the full variable domain is DARVTQTPRHKVTEMGQEVTMRCQPILGHNTVFWYRQTMMQGLELLAYFRNRAPLDDSGMPKDRFSAEMPDATLATLKIQPSEPRDSAVYFCASGPRDRYGQPQHFGDGTRLSIL.

The genes are TRBV5-5 and TRBJ2-7, with D possibly matching TRBD2 (5 bases). Germline values: CDR1 SGHKS, CDR2 YYEKEE (reference sequence). This CDR3 is built from 15 residues. Trimming pared 4 bases from V and 3 bases from J, leaving 17 bases between. The CDR3 loop reads CASSPQEGRVYEQYF. DNA for the CDR3: TGTGCCAGCAGCCCCCAAGAGGGTCGCGTCTACGAGCAGTACTTC.

This clone has only a few counts. The rearrangement joins TRBV27 to TRBJ2-1, with 10 bases lining up with TRBD2. V dropped 2 bases and J dropped 0; count of bases not matched to a gene: 7. The length of the CDR3 is 18 residues. The germline gives CDR1 MNHEY, CDR2 SMNVEV (reference sequence). The CDR3 region has the DNA TGTGCCAGCAGTTTAGGGCTAGCGGGGGTCTACTCCTACAATGAGCAGTTCTTC. Encoded protein: CASSLGLAGVYSYNEQFF.

The chain recombines TRBV19 with TRBJ1-1, with TRBD1 as a possible D gene (6 bases). Germline V lookup: CDR1 LNHDA, CDR2 SQIVND (reference sequence). The CDR3 runs to 15 residues. V was clipped by 6 bases and J by 4 bases, with 18 bases between them. In DNA form, the CDR3 reads TGTGCCAGTAGCCGAGGGACATCCTTGAGCACTGAAGCTTTCTTT. Amino acid sequence: CASSRGTSLSTEAFF. Full variable domain (rest looked up from reference TRBV19 and TRBJ1-1): DGGITQSPKYLFRKEGQNVTLSCEQNLNHDAMYWYRQDPGQGLRLIYYSQIVNDFQKGDIAEGYSVSREKKESFPLTVTSAQKNPTAFYLCASSRGTSLSTEAFFGQGTRLTVV.

This clone appeared a few times. V and J are TRBV19 and TRBJ2-2; TRBD2 might be the D (5 bases). V shed 3 bases and J shed 10 bases, with 12 bases lying between them. Germline assignment: CDR1 LNHDA and CDR2 SQIVND (reference sequence). The CDR3 length is 13 residues. DNA of the CDR3: TGTGCCAGTAGTATTCTCGCCGGGGAGGAGCTGTTTTTT. Amino acid sequence: CASSILAGEELFF.

The V and J genes are TRBV5-6 and TRBJ2-5, with D possibly matching TRBD1 (6 bases). Trimming cost V 4 bases and J 5 bases, with 21 bases left between them. The length of the CDR3 is 16 residues. From germline, CDR1 is SGHDT and CDR2 YYEEEE. The CDR3 region is CASSPGRGQYGETQYF. The DNA of the CDR3 is TGTGCCAGCAGCCCGGGCAGGGGTCAGTACGGGGAGACCCAGTACTTC.